This T cell receptor (beta chain) was identified in a study of T cells after yellow fever vaccination. TCRdb recomputed calls from the 5' RACE reads with MiXCR, one row per CDR3 protein. The table records about 340,000 distinct CDR3 sequences, approximately 4% of them present only once. The sample holds a few counts of this clonotype. V lost 0 bases and J lost 8, with 13 bases in between. The CDR3 covers 14 residues. In germline, CDR1 is LGHNA, CDR2 YSLEER. The material sequenced was PBMCs, taken 5 days after the yellow fever booster vaccination. This sequence originates from a man in his late teens or twenties who received the YFV17D yellow fever vaccine. This chain joins TRBV4-3 and TRBJ1-2; unclear D gene. CDR3 nucleotide sequence: TGCGCCAGCAGCCAAGATAACGCACGGCGGGGCTACACCTTC. Translated: CASSQDNARRGYTF.